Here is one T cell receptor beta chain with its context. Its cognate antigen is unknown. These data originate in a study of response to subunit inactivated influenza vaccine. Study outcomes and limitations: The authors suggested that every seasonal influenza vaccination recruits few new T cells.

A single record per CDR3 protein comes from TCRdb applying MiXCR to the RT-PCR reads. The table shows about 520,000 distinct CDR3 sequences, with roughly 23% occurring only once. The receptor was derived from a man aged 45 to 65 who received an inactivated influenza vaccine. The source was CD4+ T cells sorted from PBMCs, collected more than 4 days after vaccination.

As DNA, the CDR3 is TGTGCCAGCAGCAGAACCACAGGCTTCGACGGCGATACGCAGTATTTT. This codes for CASSRTTGFDGDTQYF. The chain combines TRBV12-3 or TRBV12-4 with TRBJ2-3, with D perhaps matching TRBD1 (5 bases). Deletions cut 6 bases from V and 6 bases from J, with 22 bases between. This CDR3 spans 16 amino acids.